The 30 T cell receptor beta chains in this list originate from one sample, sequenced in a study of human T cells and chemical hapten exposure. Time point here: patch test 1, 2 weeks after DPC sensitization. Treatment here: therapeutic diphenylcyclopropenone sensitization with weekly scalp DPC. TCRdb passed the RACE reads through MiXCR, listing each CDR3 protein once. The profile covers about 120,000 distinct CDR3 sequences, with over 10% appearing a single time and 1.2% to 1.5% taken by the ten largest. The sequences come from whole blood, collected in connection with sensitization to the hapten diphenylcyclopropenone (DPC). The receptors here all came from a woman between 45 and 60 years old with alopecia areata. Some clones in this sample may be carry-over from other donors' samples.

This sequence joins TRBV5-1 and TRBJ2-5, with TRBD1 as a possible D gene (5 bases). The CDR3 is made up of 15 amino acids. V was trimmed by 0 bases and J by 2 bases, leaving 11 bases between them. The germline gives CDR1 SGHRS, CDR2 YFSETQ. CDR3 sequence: CASSLATRQQETQYF. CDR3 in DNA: TGCGCCAGCAGCTTGGCCACGAGACAGCAAGAGACCCAGTACTTC.

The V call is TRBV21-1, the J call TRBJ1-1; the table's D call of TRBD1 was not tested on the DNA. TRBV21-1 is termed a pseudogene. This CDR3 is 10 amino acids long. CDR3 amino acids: CASRARRAFF. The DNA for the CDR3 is TGTGCCAGCCGCGCCCGGCGAGCTTTCTTT.

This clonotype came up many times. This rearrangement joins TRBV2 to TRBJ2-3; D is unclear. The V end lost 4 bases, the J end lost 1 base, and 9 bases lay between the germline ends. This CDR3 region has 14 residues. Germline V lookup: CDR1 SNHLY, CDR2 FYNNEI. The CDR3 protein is CASSGGIGTDTQYF. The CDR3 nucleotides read TGTGCCAGCAGTGGAGGCATCGGCACAGATACGCAGTATTTT.

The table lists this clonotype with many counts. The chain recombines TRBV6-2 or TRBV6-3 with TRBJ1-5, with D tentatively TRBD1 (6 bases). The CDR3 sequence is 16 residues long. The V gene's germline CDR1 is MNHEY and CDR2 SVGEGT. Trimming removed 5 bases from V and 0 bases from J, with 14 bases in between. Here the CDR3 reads CASSPNHRASNQPQHF. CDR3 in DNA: TGTGCCAGCAGTCCCAACCACAGGGCTAGCAATCAGCCCCAGCATTTT.

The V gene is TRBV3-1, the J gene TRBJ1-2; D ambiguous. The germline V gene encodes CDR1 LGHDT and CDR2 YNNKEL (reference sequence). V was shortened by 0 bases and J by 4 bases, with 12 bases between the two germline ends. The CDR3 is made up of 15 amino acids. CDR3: CASSQDVSPIYGYTF. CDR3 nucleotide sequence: TGTGCCAGCAGCCAAGATGTGAGTCCTATCTATGGCTACACCTTC.

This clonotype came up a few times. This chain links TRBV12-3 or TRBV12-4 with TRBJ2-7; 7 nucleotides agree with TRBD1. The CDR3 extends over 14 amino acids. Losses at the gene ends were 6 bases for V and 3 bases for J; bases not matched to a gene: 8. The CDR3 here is CASSPQGPIYEQYF. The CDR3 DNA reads TGTGCCAGCAGCCCACAGGGGCCTATCTACGAGCAGTACTTC.

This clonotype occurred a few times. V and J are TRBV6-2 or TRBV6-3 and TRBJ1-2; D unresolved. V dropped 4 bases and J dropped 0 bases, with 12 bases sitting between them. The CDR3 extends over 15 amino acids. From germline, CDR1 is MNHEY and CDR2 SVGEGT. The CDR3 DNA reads TGTGCCAGCAGTTGGGTACCGCGCGCTAACTATGGCTACACCTTC. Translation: CASSWVPRANYGYTF.

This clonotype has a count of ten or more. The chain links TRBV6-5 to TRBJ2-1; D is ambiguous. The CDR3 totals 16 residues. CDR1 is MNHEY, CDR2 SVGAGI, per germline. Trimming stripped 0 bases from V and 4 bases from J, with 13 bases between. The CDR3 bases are TGTGCCAGCAGTTACTCGCAACCGATCCGTTACAATGAGCAGTTCTTC. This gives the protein CASSYSQPIRYNEQFF.

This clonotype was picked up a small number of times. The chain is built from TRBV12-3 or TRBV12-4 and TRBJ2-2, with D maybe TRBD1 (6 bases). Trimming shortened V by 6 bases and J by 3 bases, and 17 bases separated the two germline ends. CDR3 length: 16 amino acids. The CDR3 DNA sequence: TGTGCCAGCAGGCTCCTTTTGGACAGATACACCGGGGAGCTGTTTTTT. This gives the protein CASRLLLDRYTGELFF.

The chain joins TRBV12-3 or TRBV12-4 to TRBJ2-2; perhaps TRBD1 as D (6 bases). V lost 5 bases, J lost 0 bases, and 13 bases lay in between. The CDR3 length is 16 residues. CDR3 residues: CASSPRGTANTGELFF. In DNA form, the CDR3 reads TGTGCCAGCAGTCCGAGGGGGACCGCGAACACCGGGGAGCTGTTTTTT.

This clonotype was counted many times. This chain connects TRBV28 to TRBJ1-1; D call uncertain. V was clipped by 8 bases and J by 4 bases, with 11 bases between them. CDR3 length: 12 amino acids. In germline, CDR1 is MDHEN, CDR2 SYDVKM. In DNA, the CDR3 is TGTGCCAGCCGACAACCTGCCACTGAAGCTTTCTTT. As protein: CASRQPATEAFF.

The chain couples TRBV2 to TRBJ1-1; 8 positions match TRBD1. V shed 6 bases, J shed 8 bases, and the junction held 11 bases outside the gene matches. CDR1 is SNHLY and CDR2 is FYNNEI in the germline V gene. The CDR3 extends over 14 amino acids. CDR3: CASSAQGAGWEAFF. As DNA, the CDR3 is TGTGCCAGCAGCGCTCAGGGGGCTGGTTGGGAAGCTTTCTTT.

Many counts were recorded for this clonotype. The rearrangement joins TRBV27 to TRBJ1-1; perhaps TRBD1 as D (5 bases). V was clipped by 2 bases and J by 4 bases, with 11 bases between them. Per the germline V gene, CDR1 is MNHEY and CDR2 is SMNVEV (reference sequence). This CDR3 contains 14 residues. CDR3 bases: TGTGCCAGCAGTTTAACGGGGCTGAGCACTGAAGCTTTCTTT. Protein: CASSLTGLSTEAFF.

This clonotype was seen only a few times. CDR3 amino acids: CASSEPQIGVEETQYF. In DNA, the CDR3 is TGTGCCAGCAGTGAACCCCAGATAGGCGTCGAAGAGACCCAGTACTTC. The V gene is TRBV2, the J gene TRBJ2-5, with D hard to call. Trimming took off 2 bases at V and 3 bases at J, with 16 bases between the two ends. In germline, CDR1 is SNHLY, CDR2 FYNNEI. This CDR3 is 16 amino acids long.

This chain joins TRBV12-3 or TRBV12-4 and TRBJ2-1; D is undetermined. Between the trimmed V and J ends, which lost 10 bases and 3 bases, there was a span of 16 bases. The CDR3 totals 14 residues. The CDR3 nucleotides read TGTGCCACCGTTCGCGCCCAGAACTACAATGAGCAGTTCTTC. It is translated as CATVRAQNYNEQFF.

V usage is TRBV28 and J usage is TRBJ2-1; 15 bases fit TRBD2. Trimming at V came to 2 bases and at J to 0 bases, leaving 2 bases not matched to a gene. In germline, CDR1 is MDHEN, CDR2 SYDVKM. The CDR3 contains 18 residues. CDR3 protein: CASSLRTSGGASYNEQFF. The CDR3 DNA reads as TGTGCCAGCAGTTTAAGGACTAGCGGGGGGGCCTCCTACAATGAGCAGTTCTTC.

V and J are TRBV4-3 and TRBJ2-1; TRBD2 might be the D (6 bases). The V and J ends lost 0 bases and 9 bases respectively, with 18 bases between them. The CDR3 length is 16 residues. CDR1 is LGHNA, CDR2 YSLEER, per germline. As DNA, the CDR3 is TGCGCCAGCAGCCAAGATTCCGGGACTCGTGCCCTTGAGCAGTTCTTC. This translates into CASSQDSGTRALEQFF.

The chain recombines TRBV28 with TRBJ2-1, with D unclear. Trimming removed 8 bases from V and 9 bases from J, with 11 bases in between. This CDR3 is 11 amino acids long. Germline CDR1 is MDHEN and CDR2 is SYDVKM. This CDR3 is CASGSWGEQFF. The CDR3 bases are TGTGCCAGCGGGTCATGGGGTGAGCAGTTCTTC. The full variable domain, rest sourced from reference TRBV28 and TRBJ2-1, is DVKVTQSSRYLVKRTGEKVFLECVQDMDHENMFWYRQDPGLGLRLIYFSYDVKMKEKGDIPEGYSVSREKKERFSLILESASTNQTSMYLCASGSWGEQFFGPGTRLTVL.

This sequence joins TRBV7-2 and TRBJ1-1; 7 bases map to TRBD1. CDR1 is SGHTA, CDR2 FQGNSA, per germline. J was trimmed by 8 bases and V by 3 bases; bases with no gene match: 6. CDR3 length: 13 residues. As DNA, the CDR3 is TGTGCCAGCAGCTTCCAACGGGACAGAGAAGCTTTCTTT. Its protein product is CASSFQRDREAFF.

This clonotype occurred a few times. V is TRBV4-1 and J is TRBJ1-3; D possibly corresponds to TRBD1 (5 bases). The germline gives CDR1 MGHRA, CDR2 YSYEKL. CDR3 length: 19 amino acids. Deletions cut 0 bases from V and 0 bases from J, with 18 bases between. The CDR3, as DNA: TGCGCCAGCAGCCAAGAGGCGGGAGGACGGGGGGGCTCTGGAAACACCATATATTTT. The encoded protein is CASSQEAGGRGGSGNTIYF.

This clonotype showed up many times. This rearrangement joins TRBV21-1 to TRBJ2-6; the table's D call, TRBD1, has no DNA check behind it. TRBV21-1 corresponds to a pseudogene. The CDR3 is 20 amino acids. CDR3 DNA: TGTGCCAGCAGCAATAGGACAGTCGAACCGGGTCTCTGGGAGGCCAACGTCCTGACTTTC. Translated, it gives CASSNRTVEPGLWEANVLTF.

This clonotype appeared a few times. CDR3 sequence reads: CASRGTGQHEQYF. The CDR3 DNA sequence: TGTGCCAGCAGGGGAACAGGGCAGCACGAGCAGTACTTC. The chain combines TRBV28 with TRBJ2-7; D possibly corresponds to TRBD1 (6 bases). The V end lost 6 bases, the J end lost 5 bases, and 14 bases lay between the germline ends. The CDR3 is 13 residues long. The germline CDR1 and CDR2 sequences are MDHEN and SYDVKM.

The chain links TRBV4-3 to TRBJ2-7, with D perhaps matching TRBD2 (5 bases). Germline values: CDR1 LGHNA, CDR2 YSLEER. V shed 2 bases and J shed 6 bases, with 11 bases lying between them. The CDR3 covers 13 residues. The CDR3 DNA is TGCGCCAGCAGCCAACTCGCCGGGGTCGAGCAGTACTTC. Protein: CASSQLAGVEQYF.

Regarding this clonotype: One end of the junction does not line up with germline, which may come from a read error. This CDR3 reads CVISPQDGGWSNQPQHF. CDR3 nucleotide sequence: TGTGTCATCAGCCCCCAAGACGGTGGATGGAGCAATCAGCCCCAGCATTTT. The chain recombines TRBV10-3 with TRBJ1-5; D gene uncertain. The CDR3 consists of 17 residues. CDR1 is ENHRY, CDR2 SYGVKD, per germline.

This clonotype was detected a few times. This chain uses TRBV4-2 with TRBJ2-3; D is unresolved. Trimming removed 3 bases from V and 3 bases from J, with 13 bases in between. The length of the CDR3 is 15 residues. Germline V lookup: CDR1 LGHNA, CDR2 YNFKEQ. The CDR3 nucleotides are TGTGCCAGCAGCCAGGACCCCCCAGCGACAGATACGCAGTATTTT. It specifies CASSQDPPATDTQYF.

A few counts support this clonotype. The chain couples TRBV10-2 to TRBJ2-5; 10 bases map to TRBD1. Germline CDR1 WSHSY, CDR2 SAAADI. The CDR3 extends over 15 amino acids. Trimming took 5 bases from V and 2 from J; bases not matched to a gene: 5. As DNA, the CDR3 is TGCGCCAGCAGTCCCCGGGACAGGGGACAAGAGACCCAGTACTTC. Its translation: CASSPRDRGQETQYF.

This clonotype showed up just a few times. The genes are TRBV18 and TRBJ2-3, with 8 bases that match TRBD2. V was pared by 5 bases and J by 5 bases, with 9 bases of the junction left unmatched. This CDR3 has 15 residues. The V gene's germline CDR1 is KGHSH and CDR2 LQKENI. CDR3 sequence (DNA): TGTGCCAGCTCAATTACTAGCGGAGGACTAGATACGCAGTATTTT. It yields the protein CASSITSGGLDTQYF.

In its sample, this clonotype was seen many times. The CDR3 is CASSLGYGLIYNEQFF. The CDR3 nucleotides are TGTGCCAGCAGCTTGGGATACGGGCTAATCTACAATGAGCAGTTCTTC. V is TRBV11-2 and J is TRBJ2-1; no reliable D call. CDR1 and CDR2 from the germline V gene are SGHAT and FQNNGV. The length of the CDR3 is 16 residues. V dropped 3 bases and J dropped 3 bases, with 15 bases sitting between them.

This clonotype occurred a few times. In DNA form, the CDR3 reads TGTGCCAGCAGGAAAACGGGGACTCCCAAGGTCACAGATACGCAGTATTTT. Translated, it gives CASRKTGTPKVTDTQYF. The rearrangement links TRBV28 to TRBJ2-3, with D tentatively TRBD2 (6 bases). Trimming took off 6 bases at V and 2 bases at J, with 21 bases between the two ends. Germline V gene sequence: CDR1 MDHEN, CDR2 SYDVKM. The CDR3 is made up of 17 amino acids.

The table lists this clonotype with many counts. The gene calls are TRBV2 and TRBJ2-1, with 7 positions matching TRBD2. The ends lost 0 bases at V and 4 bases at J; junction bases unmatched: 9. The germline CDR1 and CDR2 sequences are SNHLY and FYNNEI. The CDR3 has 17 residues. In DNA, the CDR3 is TGTGCCAGCAGTGAAGCGCGGGGCGGGAGACGGTACAATGAGCAGTTCTTC. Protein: CASSEARGGRRYNEQFF.